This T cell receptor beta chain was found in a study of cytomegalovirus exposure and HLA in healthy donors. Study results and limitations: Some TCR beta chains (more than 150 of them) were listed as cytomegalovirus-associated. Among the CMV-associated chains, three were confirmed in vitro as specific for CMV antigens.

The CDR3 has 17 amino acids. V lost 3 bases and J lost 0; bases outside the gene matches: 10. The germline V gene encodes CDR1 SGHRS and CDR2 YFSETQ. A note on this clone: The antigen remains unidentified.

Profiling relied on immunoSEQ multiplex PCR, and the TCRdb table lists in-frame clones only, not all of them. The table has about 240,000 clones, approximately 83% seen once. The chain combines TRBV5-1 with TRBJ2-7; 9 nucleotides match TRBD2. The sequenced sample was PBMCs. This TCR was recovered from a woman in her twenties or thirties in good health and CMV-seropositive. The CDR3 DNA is TGCGCCAGCAGCTGGGCCGATAGCGGGAGTCCCTCCTACGAGCAGTACTTC. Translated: CASSWADSGSPSYEQYF.